This T cell receptor beta chain is from a study of blood T cells in healthy people across ages. Study-wide results and caveats: Possibly confounding the expanded clonotype changes was the fact that donor CMV status was unknown. Per million T cells, TCR beta diversity dropped about linearly as age rose.

V was shortened by 6 bases and J by 7 bases, with 15 bases between the two germline ends. CDR3 length: 13 residues. The germline V gene encodes CDR1 MDHEN and CDR2 SYDVKM. Each donor gave approximately 9.7 milliliters of peripheral blood. Next came a second PCR, run for about 7 to 12 cycles, which used a sample-barcoded 5' primer along with a J-beta primer mix. Template switching added a 12-random-nucleotide identifier to every cDNA molecule. TCRdb redid the calling of the 5' RACE reads with MiXCR, one entry per CDR3 protein. The sample includes some 1.4 million distinct CDR3 sequences, about 43% of them seen just once. As regards this clonotype: Its target is not known.

The chain is built from TRBV28 and TRBJ1-1; a possible D gene is TRBD1 (6 bases). Material: blood. The source of this sequence is a young woman in good health. The CDR3: CASRQGGGSEAFF. The CDR3 coding sequence is TGTGCCAGCAGGCAAGGGGGGGGTAGTGAAGCTTTCTTT.